A selection of T cell receptor beta chains follows, all from one sample in a study of shared clonotypes between healthy human individuals. Sequenced by immunoSEQ multiplex PCR; TCRdb stores in-frame clones only, minus some. This sample carries 2 million to 3 million clones, 80% to 95% of them seen once, and the ten largest clones take 0.36%. The sequenced sample consisted of naive CD4+ T cells from PBMCs. The source of these receptors is a man between 18 and 29 years old in good health. Some clones in this sample may be carry-over from other donors' samples. Each CDR3 is given with its conserved first and last residue. A D gene is named only where the DNA matches it firmly. Size is stated for part of the rows, as once, few or many counts, or as a class when the clone is expanded.

J gene,D gene,clone size,V gene,CDR3 DNA,CDR3 protein
TRBJ1-5,NA,NA,TRBV18,TGTGCCAGCTCCCCATATAGCAATCAGCCCCAGCATTTT,CASSPYSNQPQHF
TRBJ1-4,NA,NA,TRBV7-8,TGTGCCAGCAGTTTCCGACACACCGGAGGGGAAAAACTGTTTTTT,CASSFRHTGGEKLFF
TRBJ2-2,NA,NA,TRBV6-1,TGTGCCAGCAGTGAGCAAACCTCGAACACCGGGGAGCTGTTTTTT,CASSEQTSNTGELFF
TRBJ2-7,NA,once,TRBV18,TGTGCCAGCTCACAGTACAGGGAGGTGGCCTACGAGCAGTACTTC,CASSQYREVAYEQYF
TRBJ2-7,NA,NA,TRBV6-5,TGTGCCAGCAGTTACGAGGTACCTCACTACTACGAGCAGTACTTC,CASSYEVPHYYEQYF
TRBJ2-7,NA,NA,TRBV5-5,TGTGCCAGCAGCTTCGGGGTTTACGAGCAGTACTTC,CASSFGVYEQYF
TRBJ1-1,TRBD1,NA,TRBV7-3,TGTGCCAGCAGCTTATCGGCAGGACAGGGTGGGGCTTTCTTT,CASSLSAGQGGAFF
TRBJ2-2,NA,NA,TRBV7-9,TGTGCCAGCAGCTTAAGGAATATGGAGCTGTTTTTT,CASSLRNMELFF
TRBJ1-1,NA,NA,TRBV5-5,TGTGCCAGCAACAGATCTCCAGAGATGAACACTGAAGCTTTCTTT,CASNRSPEMNTEAFF
TRBJ2-1,NA,NA,TRBV5-4,TGTGCCAGCAGCTTGGGCACTGCGGATGAGCAGTTCTTC,CASSLGTADEQFF
TRBJ1-1,NA,NA,TRBV27,TGTGCCAGCAGTTTATCATATACAGGGCCCGTCGAAGCTTTCTTT,CASSLSYTGPVEAFF
TRBJ2-3,TRBD2,NA,TRBV29-1,TGCAGCGCCAGCGGGAGGGCCACAGATACGCAGTATTTT,CSASGRATDTQYF
TRBJ2-5,NA,once,TRBV7-9,TGTGCCAGCAAGGGGGAGGGCCCGAAGGGGGGTGAGACCCAGTACTTC,CASKGEGPKGGETQYF
TRBJ2-3,TRBD2,NA,TRBV11-3,TGTGCCAGCAGCTTAGGGACTAGCGGGAGTTGGGGCGGCACAGATACGCAGTATTTT,CASSLGTSGSWGGTDTQYF
TRBJ2-3,TRBD2,once,TRBV4-2,TGTGCCAGCAGCCAAGATATAGCGGGAGGGCCGGATACGCAGTATTTT,CASSQDIAGGPDTQYF
TRBJ1-1,NA,NA,TRBV2,TGTGCCGACCTGGGACGGCGGAACACTGAAGCTTTCTTT,CADLGRRNTEAFF
TRBJ2-7,TRBD2,NA,TRBV2,TGTGCCAGCAACAAGGGACTAGCGGGAGGTAGTCCCTACGAGCAGTACTTC,CASNKGLAGGSPYEQYF
TRBJ1-5,NA,NA,TRBV30,TGTGCCTGGAGTGTCGGTGGCAATAGCAATCAGCCCCAGCATTTT,CAWSVGGNSNQPQHF
TRBJ2-7,NA,NA,TRBV5-6,TGTGCCAGCAGCGCGCCTAAGGGTCCCATTTACGAGCAGTACTTC,CASSAPKGPIYEQYF
TRBJ2-7,TRBD1,NA,TRBV28,TGTGCCAGCAGTTCACGACAGGGGGTTAACGAGCAGTACTTC,CASSSRQGVNEQYF
TRBJ2-1,NA,NA,TRBV6-6,TGTGCCAGCAGTCAGCAGGGCGAAAATGAGCAGTTCTTC,CASSQQGENEQFF
TRBJ2-5,NA,NA,TRBV7-9,TGTGCCAGTGCTAACAGGGTACAAGAGACCCAGTACTTC,CASANRVQETQYF
TRBJ2-1,TRBD2,NA,TRBV28,TGTGCCACCATACGGGCTAGCGGGAGGATGGGCGAGCAGTTCTTC,CATIRASGRMGEQFF
TRBJ2-7,NA,NA,TRBV7-8,TGTGCCAGCAGCTTAGGTCTGGCTTGGGACAACTACGAGCAGTACTTC,CASSLGLAWDNYEQYF
TRBJ1-2,NA,NA,TRBV5-1,TGCGCCAGCAGCTTGGAAGGGGTGGACTATGGCTACACCTTC,CASSLEGVDYGYTF
TRBJ1-2,TRBD1,NA,TRBV18,TGTGCCAGCTCACGCACAGGGGGAGATGGCTACACCTTC,CASSRTGGDGYTF
TRBJ2-5,NA,NA,TRBV29-1,TGCAGCGTCGACTCCCGGATACAACAAGAGACCCAGTACTTC,CSVDSRIQQETQYF
TRBJ2-3,NA,NA,TRBV5-8,TGTGCCAGCAGCTTCATTGTAGTTGCAGATACGCAGTATTTT,CASSFIVVADTQYF
TRBJ1-5,NA,NA,TRBV6-5,TGTGCCAGCAGTACGACTCGGAATCAGCCCCAGCATTTT,CASSTTRNQPQHF
TRBJ2-7,TRBD2,once,TRBV6-1,TGTGCCAGCAGTGCCGAAGCGGGAGGGCCAGGGGAGCAGTACTTC,CASSAEAGGPGEQYF
TRBJ2-7,NA,NA,TRBV2,TGTGCCAGCAGACCCATTCATAACCCTTTTTACGAGCAGTACTTC,CASRPIHNPFYEQYF
TRBJ2-7,NA,NA,TRBV28,TGTGCCAGCAGTTCCAGGGTAGAAGAGCAGTACTTC,CASSSRVEEQYF
TRBJ1-1,NA,NA,TRBV7-9,TGTGCCAGCAGCCAAGCACTCACCGTACGGAACACTGAAGCTTTCTTT,CASSQALTVRNTEAFF
TRBJ2-5,TRBD1,NA,TRBV5-1,TGCGCCAGCAGCATGACAGGGCCTTGGGAGACCCAGTACTTC,CASSMTGPWETQYF
TRBJ2-2,NA,NA,TRBV30,TGTGCCTGGGGAAGTACGGGCGGGGAGCTGTTTTTT,CAWGSTGGELFF
TRBJ1-3,NA,NA,TRBV4-2,TGTGCCAGCAGCCAAGAATGGTTGGCCATTAGTACTGGAAACACCATATATTTT,CASSQEWLAISTGNTIYF
TRBJ2-3,NA,once,TRBV5-4,TGTGCCAGCAGCCTAACTAGCAACGCAGATACGCAGTATTTT,CASSLTSNADTQYF
TRBJ2-7,NA,NA,TRBV7-3,TGTGCCAGCAGCTTGAGATCGGGGGAAGGCTACGAGCAGTACTTC,CASSLRSGEGYEQYF
TRBJ1-5,TRBD1,NA,TRBV5-6,TGTGCCAGCAGCTTGTATAAGGGGGCAGGGAATCAGCCCCAGCATTTT,CASSLYKGAGNQPQHF
TRBJ1-1,NA,NA,TRBV6-5,TGTGCCAGCAGTTACAGGAACACTGAAGCTTTCTTT,CASSYRNTEAFF
TRBJ1-2,NA,NA,TRBV19,TGTGCCAGTAGTATCGGAGAGGCGAGGGGCTATGGCTACACCTTC,CASSIGEARGYGYTF
TRBJ2-1,NA,NA,TRBV10-3,TGTGCCATCAGTGAGTCCATCATAAGGGTGCCCTACAATGAGCAGTTCTTC,CAISESIIRVPYNEQFF